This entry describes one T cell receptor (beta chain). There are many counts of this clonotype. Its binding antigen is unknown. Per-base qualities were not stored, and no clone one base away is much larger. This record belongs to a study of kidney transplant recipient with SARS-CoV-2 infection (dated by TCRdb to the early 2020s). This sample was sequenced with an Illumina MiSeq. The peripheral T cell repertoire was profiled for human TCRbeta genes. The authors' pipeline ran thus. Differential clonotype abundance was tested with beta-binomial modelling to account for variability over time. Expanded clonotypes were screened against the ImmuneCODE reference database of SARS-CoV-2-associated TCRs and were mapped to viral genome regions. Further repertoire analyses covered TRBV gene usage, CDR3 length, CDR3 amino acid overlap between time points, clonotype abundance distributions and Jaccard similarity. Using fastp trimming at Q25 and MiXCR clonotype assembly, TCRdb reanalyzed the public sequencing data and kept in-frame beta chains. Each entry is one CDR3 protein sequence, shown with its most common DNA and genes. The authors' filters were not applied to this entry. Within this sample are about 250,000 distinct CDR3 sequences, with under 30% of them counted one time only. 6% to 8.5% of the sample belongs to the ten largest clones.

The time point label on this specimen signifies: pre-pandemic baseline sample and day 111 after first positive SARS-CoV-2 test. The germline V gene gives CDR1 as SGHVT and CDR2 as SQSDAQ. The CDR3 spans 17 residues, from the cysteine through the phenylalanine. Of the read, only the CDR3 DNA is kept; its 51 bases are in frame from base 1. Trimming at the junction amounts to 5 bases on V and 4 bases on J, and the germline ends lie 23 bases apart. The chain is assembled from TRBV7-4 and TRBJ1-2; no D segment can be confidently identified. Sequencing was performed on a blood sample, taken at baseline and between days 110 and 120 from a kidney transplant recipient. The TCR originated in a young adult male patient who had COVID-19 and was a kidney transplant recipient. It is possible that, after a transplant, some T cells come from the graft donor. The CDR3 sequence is CASSRQPSARKTYGYTF. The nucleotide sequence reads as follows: TGTGCCAGCAGCCGTCAACCTTCAGCTCGAAAGACCTATGGCTACACCTTC. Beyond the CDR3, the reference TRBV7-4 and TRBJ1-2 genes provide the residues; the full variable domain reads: GAGVSQSPRYKVAKRGRDVALRCDSISGHVTLYWYRQTLGQGSEVLTYSQSDAQRDKSGRPSGRFSAERPERSVSTLKIQRTEQGDSAVYLCASSRQPSARKTYGYTFGSGTRLTVV.